These 5 T cell receptor beta chains came from one sample sequenced in a study of T cell responses to AZD1222 COVID-19 vaccine. Method: immunoSEQ multiplex PCR; TCRdb's copy keeps in-frame clones and lacks some. The sample lists 95,000 to 150,000 clones, roughly nine tenths occurring once. The specimen comprised peripheral blood, sampled 28 days after the second AZD1222 dose. The source of these receptors is an adult who received the AZD1222 COVID-19 vaccine.

This chain joins TRBV2 and TRBJ1-3; D gene ambiguous. The germline V and J ends were trimmed by 1 base and 1 base, with 5 bases remaining between them. Germline V gene data show CDR1 as SNHLY and CDR2 as FYNNEI. This CDR3 spans 14 amino acids. CDR3 loop: CASSEGGSGNTIYF. The CDR3 DNA sequence: TGTGCCAGCAGTGAAGGCGGGTCTGGAAACACCATATATTTT.

The CDR3 reads CASSKTRLNDGYTF. DNA for the CDR3: TGTGCCAGCAGTAAGACTCGGTTGAACGATGGCTACACCTTC. The chain links TRBV6-2 or TRBV6-3 to TRBJ1-2, with unresolved D. This CDR3 region has 14 residues. V dropped 5 bases and J dropped 6 bases, with 16 bases sitting between them. Germline loops: CDR1 MNHEY, CDR2 SVGEGT.

The chain carries TRBV5-8 and TRBJ1-6; D not certain. Trimming cost V 4 bases and J 3 bases, with 5 bases left between them. CDR1 and CDR2 (germline): SGHTS, YDEGEE. This CDR3 region has 13 residues. CDR3 protein: CASSPVYNSPLHF. The CDR3 DNA sequence: TGTGCCAGCAGCCCCGTCTATAATTCACCCCTCCACTTT.

The V call is TRBV28, the J call TRBJ1-2; 7 bases agree with TRBD1. The ends lost 1 base at V and 7 bases at J; junction bases unmatched: 9. The CDR3 has 15 residues. Germline-derived CDR1 and CDR2 are MDHEN and SYDVKM. The CDR3 DNA is TGTGCCAGCAGTTTATTGACAGGGTTCATCCCTGGCTACACCTTC. Protein sequence: CASSLLTGFIPGYTF.

The chain recombines TRBV5-1 with TRBJ2-7, with TRBD2 as a possible D gene (7 bases). From germline, CDR1 is SGHRS and CDR2 YFSETQ. The V end lost 0 bases, the J end lost 6 bases, and 16 bases lay between the germline ends. The CDR3 sequence is 15 residues long. The CDR3 spells CASSLEGGSRGEQYF. The CDR3 DNA is TGCGCCAGCAGCTTGGAGGGAGGGTCCAGGGGCGAGCAGTACTTC.